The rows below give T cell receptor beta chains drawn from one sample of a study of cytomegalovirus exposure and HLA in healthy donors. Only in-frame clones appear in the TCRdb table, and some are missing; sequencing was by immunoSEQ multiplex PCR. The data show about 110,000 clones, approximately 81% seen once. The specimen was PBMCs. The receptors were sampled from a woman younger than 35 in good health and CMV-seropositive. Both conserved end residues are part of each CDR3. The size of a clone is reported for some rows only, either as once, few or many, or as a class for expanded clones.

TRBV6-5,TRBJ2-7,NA,CASSPPTATYEQYF
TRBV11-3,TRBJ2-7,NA,CASSPHYGEQYF
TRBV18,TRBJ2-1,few,CASSPDSSYNEQFF
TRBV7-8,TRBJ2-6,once,CASSLDLGANVLTF
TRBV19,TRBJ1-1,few,CASSIYTEAFF
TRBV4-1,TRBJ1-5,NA,CASSPTGFNQPQHF
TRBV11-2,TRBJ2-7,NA,CASSVYPSGSHSYEQYF
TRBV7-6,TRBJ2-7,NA,CASSLAPGSSYEQYF
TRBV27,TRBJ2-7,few,CASSLRDRGHEQYF
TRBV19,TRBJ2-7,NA,CASRKTGTPAYEQYF
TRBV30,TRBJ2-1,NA,CAWSLAGVWEQFF
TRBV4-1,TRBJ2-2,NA,CASSQIVQGGELFF
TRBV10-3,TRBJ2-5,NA,CAIRGQGGSETQYF
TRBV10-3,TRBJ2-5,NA,CAISESPQGPETQYF
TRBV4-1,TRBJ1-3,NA,CASSQETVDSGNTIYF
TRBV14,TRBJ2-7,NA,CASRPGTSGPYEQYF
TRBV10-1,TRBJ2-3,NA,CACGQDTDTQYF
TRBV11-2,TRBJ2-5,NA,CASSLDGTGTGVETQYF
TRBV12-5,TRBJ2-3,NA,CASGRTSETDTQYF
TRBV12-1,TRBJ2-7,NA,CASTGGYEQYF
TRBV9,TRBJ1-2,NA,CASSASGSEGYTF
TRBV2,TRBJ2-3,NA,CASSGGWRGTDTQYF
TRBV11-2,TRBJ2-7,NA,CASSFPRSSYEQYF
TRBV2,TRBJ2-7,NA,CASSEYGRGYEQYF
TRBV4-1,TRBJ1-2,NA,CASSRDPDRGDNYGYTF
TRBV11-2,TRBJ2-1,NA,CASSPNSLRAGGMNEQFF
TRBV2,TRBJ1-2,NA,CASRKDNTNGYTF
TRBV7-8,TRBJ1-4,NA,CASSPTGTSNEKLFF
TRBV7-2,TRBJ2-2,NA,CASSSDDNTGELFF
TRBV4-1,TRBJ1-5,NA,CASSHSQGNQPQHF
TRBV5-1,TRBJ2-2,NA,CASSPGQSNTGELFF
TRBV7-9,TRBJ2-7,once,CASSRPGQGAFYEQYF
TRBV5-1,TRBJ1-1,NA,CASSGWGGNTEAFF
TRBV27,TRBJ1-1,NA,CASSLQGARTEAFF
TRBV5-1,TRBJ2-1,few,CASSHGLADYNEQFF
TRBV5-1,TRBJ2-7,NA,CASSFGQGGEQYF
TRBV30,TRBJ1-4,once,CAWSVLMGRDEKLFF
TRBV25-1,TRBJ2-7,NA,CASSDSRTSGRKRYF
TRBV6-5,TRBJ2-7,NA,CASRQGPFYEQYF
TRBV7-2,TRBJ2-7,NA,CASSRGLAGYEQYF
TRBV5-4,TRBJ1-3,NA,CASSSDRVDRRNTIYF
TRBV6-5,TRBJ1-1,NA,CASGQNRATEAFF
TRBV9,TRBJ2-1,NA,CASSRVAADEQFF
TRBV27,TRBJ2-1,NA,CASSSSGTSARVQFF
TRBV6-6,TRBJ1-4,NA,CASNYRGLEEKLFF
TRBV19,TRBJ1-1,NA,CASSMTGEQITEAFF
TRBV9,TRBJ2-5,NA,CASSALTGARTQYF
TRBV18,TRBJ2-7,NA,CASSPQGRDEQYF
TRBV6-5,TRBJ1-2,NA,CASSEWEGYTF
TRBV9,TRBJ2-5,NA,CASSVDREGTQYF
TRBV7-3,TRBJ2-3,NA,CASSLNPSGRDTDTQYF
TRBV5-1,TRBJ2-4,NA,CASSPIAGTKNIQYF
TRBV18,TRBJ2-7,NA,CASSSRVPQGEQYF
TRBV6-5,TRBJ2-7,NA,CASSYSRLASYEQYF